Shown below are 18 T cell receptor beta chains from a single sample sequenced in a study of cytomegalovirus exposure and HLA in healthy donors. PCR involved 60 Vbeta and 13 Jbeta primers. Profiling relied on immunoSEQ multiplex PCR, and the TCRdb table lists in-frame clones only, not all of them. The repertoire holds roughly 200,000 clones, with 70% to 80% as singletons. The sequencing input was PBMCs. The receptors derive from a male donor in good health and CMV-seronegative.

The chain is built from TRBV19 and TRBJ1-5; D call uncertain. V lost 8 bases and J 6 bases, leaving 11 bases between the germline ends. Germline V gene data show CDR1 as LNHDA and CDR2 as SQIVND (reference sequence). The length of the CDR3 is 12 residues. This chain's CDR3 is CASLEGSQPQHF. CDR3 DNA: TGTGCCAGTCTAGAGGGATCTCAGCCCCAGCATTTT.

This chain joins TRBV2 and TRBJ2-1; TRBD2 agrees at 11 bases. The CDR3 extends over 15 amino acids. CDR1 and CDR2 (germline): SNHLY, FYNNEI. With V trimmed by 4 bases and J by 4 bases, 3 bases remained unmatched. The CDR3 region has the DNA TGTGCCAGCAGTGTAGCGGGGGGGCAGTACAATGAGCAGTTCTTC. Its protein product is CASSVAGGQYNEQFF.

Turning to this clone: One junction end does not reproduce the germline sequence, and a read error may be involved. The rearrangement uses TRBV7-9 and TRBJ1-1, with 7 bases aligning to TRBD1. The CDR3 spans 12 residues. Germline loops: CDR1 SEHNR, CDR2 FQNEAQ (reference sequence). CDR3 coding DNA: TGTTCCAGCAGCTCTCCGGGACAGACAGCTTTCTTT. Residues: CSSSSPGQTAFF.

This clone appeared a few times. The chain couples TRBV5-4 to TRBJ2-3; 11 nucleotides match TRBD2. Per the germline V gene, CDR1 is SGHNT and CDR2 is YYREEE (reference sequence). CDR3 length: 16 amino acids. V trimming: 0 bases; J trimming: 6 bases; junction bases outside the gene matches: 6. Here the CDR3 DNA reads TGTGCCAGCAGCTTGGCTAGCGGGGGGCCGGGTGATACGCAGTATTTT. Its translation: CASSLASGGPGDTQYF.

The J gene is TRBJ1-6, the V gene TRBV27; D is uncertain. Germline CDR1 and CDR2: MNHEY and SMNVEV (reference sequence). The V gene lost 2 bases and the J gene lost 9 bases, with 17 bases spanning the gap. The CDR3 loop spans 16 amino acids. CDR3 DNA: TGTGCCAGCAGTTTAACACTCTTGGAAACTACTTCACCCCTCCACTTT. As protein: CASSLTLLETTSPLHF.

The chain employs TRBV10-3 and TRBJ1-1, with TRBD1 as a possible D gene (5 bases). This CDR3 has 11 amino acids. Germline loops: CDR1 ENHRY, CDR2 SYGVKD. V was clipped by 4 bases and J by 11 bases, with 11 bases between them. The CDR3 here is CAISGGGEAFF. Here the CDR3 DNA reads TGTGCCATCAGTGGCGGGGGTGAGGCTTTCTTT.

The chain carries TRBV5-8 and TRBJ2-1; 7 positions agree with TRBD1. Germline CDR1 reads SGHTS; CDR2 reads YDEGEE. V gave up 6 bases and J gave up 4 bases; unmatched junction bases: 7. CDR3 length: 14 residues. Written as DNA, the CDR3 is TGTGCCAGCACCATAGGACAGGTTTACAATGAGCAGTTCTTC. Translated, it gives CASTIGQVYNEQFF.

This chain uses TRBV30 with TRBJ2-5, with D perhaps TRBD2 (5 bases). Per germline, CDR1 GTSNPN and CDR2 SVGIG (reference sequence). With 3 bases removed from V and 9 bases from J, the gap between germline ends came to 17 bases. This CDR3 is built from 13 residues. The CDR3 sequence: CAWRMAGSQAQYF. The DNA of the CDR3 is TGTGCCTGGAGGATGGCGGGTTCCCAGGCCCAGTACTTC.

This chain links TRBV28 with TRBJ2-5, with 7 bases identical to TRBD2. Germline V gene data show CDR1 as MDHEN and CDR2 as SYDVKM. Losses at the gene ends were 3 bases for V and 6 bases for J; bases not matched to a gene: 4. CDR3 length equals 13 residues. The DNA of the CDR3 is TGTGCCAGCAGTTTGGGAGGGGAGAAGACCCAGTACTTC. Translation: CASSLGGEKTQYF.

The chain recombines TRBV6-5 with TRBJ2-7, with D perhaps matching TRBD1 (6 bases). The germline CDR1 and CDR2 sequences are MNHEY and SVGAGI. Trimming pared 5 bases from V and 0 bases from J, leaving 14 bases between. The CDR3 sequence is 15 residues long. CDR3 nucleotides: TGTGCCAGCAGTAGGACAGTCACCAGCTCCTACGAGCAGTACTTC. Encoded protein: CASSRTVTSSYEQYF.

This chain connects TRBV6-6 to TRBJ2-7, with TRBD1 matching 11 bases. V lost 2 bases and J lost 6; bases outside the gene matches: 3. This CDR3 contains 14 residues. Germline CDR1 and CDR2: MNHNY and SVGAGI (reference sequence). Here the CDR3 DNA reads TGTGCCAGCAGTTACCGGGACAGGGGGATCGAGCAGTACTTC. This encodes CASSYRDRGIEQYF.

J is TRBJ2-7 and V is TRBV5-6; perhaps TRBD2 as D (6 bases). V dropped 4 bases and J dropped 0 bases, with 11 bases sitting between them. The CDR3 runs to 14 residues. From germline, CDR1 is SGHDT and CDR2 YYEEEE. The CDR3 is CASSTDYLSYEQYF. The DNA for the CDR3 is TGTGCCAGCAGCACGGACTATCTCTCCTACGAGCAGTACTTC. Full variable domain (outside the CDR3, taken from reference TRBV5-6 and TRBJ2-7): DAGVTQSPTHLIKTRGQQVTLRCSPKSGHDTVSWYQQALGQGPQFIFQYYEEEERQRGNFPDRFSGHQFPNYSSELNVNALLLGDSALYLCASSTDYLSYEQYFGPGTRLTVT.

CDR3 in amino acids: CASSQWEGASGPWDDEQFF. In DNA, the CDR3 is TGCGCCAGCAGTCAATGGGAGGGTGCTAGCGGGCCTTGGGACGATGAGCAGTTCTTC. The chain employs TRBV23-1 and TRBJ2-1; the match to TRBD2 covers 8 bases. TRBV23-1 is given ORF status, its function remaining uncertain. V lost 1 base, J lost 8 bases, and 19 bases stayed unmatched. The CDR3 runs to 19 residues.

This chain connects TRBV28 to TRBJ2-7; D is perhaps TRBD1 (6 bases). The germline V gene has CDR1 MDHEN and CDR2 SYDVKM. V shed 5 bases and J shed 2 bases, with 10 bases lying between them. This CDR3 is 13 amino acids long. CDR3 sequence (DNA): TGTGCCAGCAGTCATGGGACAACCTACGAGCAGTACTTC. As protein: CASSHGTTYEQYF.

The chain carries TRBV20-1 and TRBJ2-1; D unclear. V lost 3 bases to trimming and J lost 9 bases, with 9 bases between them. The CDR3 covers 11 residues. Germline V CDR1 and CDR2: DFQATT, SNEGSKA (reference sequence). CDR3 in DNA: TGCAGTGCTAGCCGAGCCCGTGAGCAGTTCTTC. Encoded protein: CSASRAREQFF.

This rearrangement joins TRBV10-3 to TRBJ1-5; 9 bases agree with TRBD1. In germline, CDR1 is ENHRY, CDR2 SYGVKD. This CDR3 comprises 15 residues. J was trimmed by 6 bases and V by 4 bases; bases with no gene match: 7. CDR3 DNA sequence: TGTGCCATCAGTGGGGGACAGGGTATTCTTCAGCCCCAGCATTTT. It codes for CAISGGQGILQPQHF.

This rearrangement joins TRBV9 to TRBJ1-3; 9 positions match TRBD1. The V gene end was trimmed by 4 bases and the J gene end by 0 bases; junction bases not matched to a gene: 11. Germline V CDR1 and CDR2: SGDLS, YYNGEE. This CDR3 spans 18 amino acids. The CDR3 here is CASSPHAGQGSSGNTIYF. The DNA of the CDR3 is TGTGCCAGCAGCCCCCATGCGGGACAGGGTAGCTCTGGAAACACCATATATTTT. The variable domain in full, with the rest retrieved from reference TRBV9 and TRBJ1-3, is DSGVTQTPKHLITATGQRVTLRCSPRSGDLSVYWYQQSLDQGLQFLIQYYNGEERAKGNILERFSAQQFPDLHSELNLSSLELGDSALYFCASSPHAGQGSSGNTIYFGEGSWLTVV.

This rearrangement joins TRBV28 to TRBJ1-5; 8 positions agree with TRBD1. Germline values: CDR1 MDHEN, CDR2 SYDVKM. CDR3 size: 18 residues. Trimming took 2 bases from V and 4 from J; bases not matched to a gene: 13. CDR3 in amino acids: CASSLIRAGTGLNQPQHF. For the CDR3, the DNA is TGTGCCAGCAGTTTAATTCGAGCCGGGACAGGCTTAAATCAGCCCCAGCATTTT.